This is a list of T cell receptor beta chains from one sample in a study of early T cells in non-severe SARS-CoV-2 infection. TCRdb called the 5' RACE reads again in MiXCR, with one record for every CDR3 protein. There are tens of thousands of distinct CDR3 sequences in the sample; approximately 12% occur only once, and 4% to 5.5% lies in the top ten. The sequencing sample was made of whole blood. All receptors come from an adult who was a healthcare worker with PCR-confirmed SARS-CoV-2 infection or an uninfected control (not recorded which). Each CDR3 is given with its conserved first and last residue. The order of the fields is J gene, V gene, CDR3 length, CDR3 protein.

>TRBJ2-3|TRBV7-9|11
CASSLSDTQYF
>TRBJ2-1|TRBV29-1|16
CSVEGTSGGSYNEQFF
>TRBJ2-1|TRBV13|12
CASGARVNEQFF
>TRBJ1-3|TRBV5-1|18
CASSPSGGASSSGNTIYF
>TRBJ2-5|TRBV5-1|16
CASNPGTSGGQETQYF
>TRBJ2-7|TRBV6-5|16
CASSYSGGGSSYEQYF
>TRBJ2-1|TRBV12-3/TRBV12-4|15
CASSPQGQVYNEQFF
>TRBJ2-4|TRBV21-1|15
CASSKDPSSEGIQYF
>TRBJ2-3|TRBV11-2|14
CASSKRQLTDTQYF
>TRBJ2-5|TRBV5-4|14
CASSHRTVEETQYF
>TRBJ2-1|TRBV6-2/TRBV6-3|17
CASSPWGKRGLYNEQFF
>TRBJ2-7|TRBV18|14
CASSPPVRTYEQYF
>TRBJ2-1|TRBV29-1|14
CSVPWRGRNNEQFF
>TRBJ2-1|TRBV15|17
CATSRDPSGSSYNEQFF
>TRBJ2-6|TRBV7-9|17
CASSHTDSLSGANVLTF
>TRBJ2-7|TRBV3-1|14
CASSHASTGYEQYF
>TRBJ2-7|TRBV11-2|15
CASRENSGRPHEQYF